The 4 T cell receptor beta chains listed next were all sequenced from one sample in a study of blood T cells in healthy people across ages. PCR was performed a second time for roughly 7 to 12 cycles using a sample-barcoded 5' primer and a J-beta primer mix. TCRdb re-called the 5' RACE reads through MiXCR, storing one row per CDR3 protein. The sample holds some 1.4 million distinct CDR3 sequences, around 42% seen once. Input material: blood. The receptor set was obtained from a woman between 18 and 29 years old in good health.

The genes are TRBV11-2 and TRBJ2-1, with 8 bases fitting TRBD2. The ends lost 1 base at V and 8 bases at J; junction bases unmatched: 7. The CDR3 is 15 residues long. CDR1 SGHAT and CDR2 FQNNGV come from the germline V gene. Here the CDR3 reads CASSLGTSQTDEQFF. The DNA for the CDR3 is TGTGCCAGCAGCTTAGGGACTAGCCAGACCGATGAGCAGTTCTTC.

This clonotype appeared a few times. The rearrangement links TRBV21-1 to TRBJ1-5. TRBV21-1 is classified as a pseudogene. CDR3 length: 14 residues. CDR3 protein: CASSPRAVGQPQHF. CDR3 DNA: TGTGCCAGCAGCCCAAGGGCTGTAGGGCAGCCCCAGCATTTT.

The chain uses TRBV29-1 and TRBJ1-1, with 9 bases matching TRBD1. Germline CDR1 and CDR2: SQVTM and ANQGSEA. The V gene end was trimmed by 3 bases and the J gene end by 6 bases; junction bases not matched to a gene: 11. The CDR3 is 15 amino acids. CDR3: CSVEVPGQGKAEAFF. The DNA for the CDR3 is TGCAGCGTTGAGGTCCCGGGACAGGGCAAGGCTGAAGCTTTCTTT.

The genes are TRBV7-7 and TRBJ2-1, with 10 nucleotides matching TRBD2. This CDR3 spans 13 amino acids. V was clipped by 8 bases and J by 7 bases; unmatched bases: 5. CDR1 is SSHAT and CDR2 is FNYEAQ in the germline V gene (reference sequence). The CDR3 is CASALAGGNEQFF. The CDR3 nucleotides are TGTGCCAGCGCGTTAGCGGGAGGTAATGAGCAGTTCTTC.